Included here is one T cell receptor (beta chain) sequence, with context. Its antigen is currently unknown. This CDR3 region has 15 residues. Germline assignment: CDR1 KGHDR and CDR2 SFDVKD. V lost 1 base and J lost 7, with 13 bases in between. This entry comes from a study of T-cell memory formation after mild COVID-19. Study background: Each donor largely had its own TCR clusters.

It was 5'RACE with constant-segment primers that produced the TCR alpha and TCR beta cDNA libraries, which carried sample barcodes and UMIs. A single record per CDR3 protein comes from TCRdb applying MiXCR to the 5' RACE reads. The sample lists about 430,000 distinct CDR3 sequences, 24% seen once, with 8.5% to 9% in the top ten. General study points: A second wave expanding day 15 to 37 was CD4+-biased; contracting clones were balanced.

The chain uses TRBV24-1 and TRBJ2-1; TRBD2 might be the D (7 bases). The sequencing input was PBMCs or a T cell subset sorted from them (not recorded which). The TCR was taken from an adult woman who had mild COVID-19 (a few samples of this study predate the infection). Cell type and time point are not known. The CDR3 DNA reads as TGTGCCACCAGTGATTTAGGGGGGGCAGGGAATGAGCAGTTCTTC. This codes for CATSDLGGAGNEQFF.